The 31 T cell receptor beta chains in this list originate from one sample, sequenced in a study of OX40 agonist ivuxolimab in advanced cancers. Assay: immunoSEQ multiplex PCR; the TCRdb copy retains only in-frame clones and omits some. The sample has around 100,000 clones; roughly 90% are singletons. The input for sequencing was CD4+ or CD8+ T cells sorted from blood, taken in a trial of the OX40 agonist ivuxolimab. All receptors derive from an adult with an advanced solid tumor such as melanoma, head and neck, liver or kidney cancer.

This clone was counted a single time. The chain couples TRBV28 to TRBJ2-1; D uncertain. The CDR3 totals 11 residues. Germline V CDR1 and CDR2: MDHEN, SYDVKM. Trimming shortened V by 2 bases and J by 12 bases, and 8 bases separated the two germline ends. CDR3: CASSLRLGQFF. Here the CDR3 DNA reads TGTGCCAGCAGTTTACGGCTAGGGCAGTTCTTC. The whole variable domain, remainder taken from reference TRBV28 and TRBJ2-1, is DVKVTQSSRYLVKRTGEKVFLECVQDMDHENMFWYRQDPGLGLRLIYFSYDVKMKEKGDIPEGYSVSREKKERFSLILESASTNQTSMYLCASSLRLGQFFGPGTRLTVL.

This clone was seen a single time. This chain connects TRBV19 to TRBJ2-7; TRBD2 aligns across 7 bases. This CDR3 contains 14 residues. Germline V CDR1 and CDR2: LNHDA, SQIVND (reference sequence). Trimming took 4 bases from V and 2 from J; bases not matched to a gene: 5. The CDR3 sequence is CASSKAGATYEQYF. The CDR3 DNA reads as TGTGCCAGTAGTAAGGCGGGAGCTACCTACGAGCAGTACTTC. Full variable domain (rest looked up from reference TRBV19 and TRBJ2-7): DGGITQSPKYLFRKEGQNVTLSCEQNLNHDAMYWYRQDPGQGLRLIYYSQIVNDFQKGDIAEGYSVSREKKESFPLTVTSAQKNPTAFYLCASSKAGATYEQYFGPGTRLTVT.

This clone came up once. The genes are TRBV11-1 and TRBJ1-2; the match to TRBD1 covers 7 bases. Germline loops: CDR1 SGHAT, CDR2 FQDESV (reference sequence). Losses at the gene ends were 4 bases for V and 4 bases for J; bases not matched to a gene: 6. The CDR3 loop spans 14 amino acids. CDR3 DNA sequence: TGTGCCAGCAGCTCGAAGGGACAGACCTATGGCTACACCTTC. Translating it yields CASSSKGQTYGYTF. The full variable domain, its missing parts supplied by reference TRBV11-1 and TRBJ1-2, is EAEVAQSPRYKITEKSQAVAFWCDPISGHATLYWYRQILGQGPELLVQFQDESVVDDSQLPKDRFSAERLKGVDSTLKIQPAELGDSAMYLCASSSKGQTYGYTFGSGTRLTVV.

The chain uses TRBV28 and TRBJ2-7, with 8 bases matching TRBD1. The V gene end was trimmed by 6 bases and the J gene end by 3 bases; junction bases not matched to a gene: 7. The CDR3 spans 14 residues. From germline, CDR1 is MDHEN and CDR2 SYDVKM. The CDR3 here is CASSQAGGNYEQYF. The CDR3, as DNA: TGTGCCAGCAGCCAAGCAGGGGGCAACTACGAGCAGTACTTC.

This clone was found a few times. The rearrangement links TRBV7-9 to TRBJ1-2; D may be TRBD1 (6 bases). In germline, CDR1 is SEHNR, CDR2 FQNEAQ (reference sequence). This CDR3 spans 12 amino acids. The V gene lost 1 base and the J gene lost 6 bases, with 6 bases spanning the gap. The chain's CDR3 is CASSLEGDGYTF. CDR3 nucleotides: TGTGCCAGCAGCTTAGAGGGGGATGGCTACACCTTC.

The gene calls are TRBV2 and TRBJ2-1; TRBD2 agrees at 10 bases. CDR1 is SNHLY, CDR2 FYNNEI, per germline. The length of the CDR3 is 14 residues. J gave up 3 bases and V 5 bases, and 1 base lay outside the gene matches. The DNA of the CDR3 is TGTGCCAGCAGTACTAGCGGGATCTACAATGAGCAGTTCTTC. It translates to CASSTSGIYNEQFF.

CDR3 amino acids: CASSLRGQDTQYF. The CDR3 nucleotides read TGTGCCAGCAGCTTACGGGGTCAAGATACGCAGTATTTT. The J gene is TRBJ2-3, the V gene TRBV7-3, with D possibly matching TRBD2 (5 bases). Germline CDR1 reads SGHTA; CDR2 reads FQGTGA. The V and J ends lost 2 bases and 5 bases respectively, with 8 bases between them. This CDR3 contains 13 residues.

J is TRBJ2-1 and V is TRBV6-5; 10 positions match TRBD2. There are 16 residues in the CDR3. The junction had 7 bases not matched to a gene; V was cut back by 0 bases and J by 8 bases. The V gene's germline CDR1 is MNHEY and CDR2 SVGAGI. The CDR3 is CASSYSMASGSHEQFF. The CDR3 DNA reads as TGTGCCAGCAGTTACTCGATGGCTAGCGGGAGCCATGAGCAGTTCTTC.

The chain joins TRBV12-5 to TRBJ1-5; no clear D. The CDR3 has 15 amino acids. Looked up from germline, CDR1 is LGHNT and CDR2 is FRNRAP. V was clipped by 7 bases and J by 2 bases, with 15 bases between them. CDR3 in DNA: TGTGCTAGTGCCCCGGGAATCCTTGGCAATCAGCCCCAGCATTTT. Translating gives CASAPGILGNQPQHF.

The rearrangement uses TRBV7-3 and TRBJ1-2; D perhaps matches TRBD1 (6 bases). Germline loops: CDR1 SGHTA, CDR2 FQGTGA. Trimming took 0 bases from V and 4 from J, leaving 9 bases between them. The CDR3 has 14 residues. The CDR3 protein is CASSLTQGTYGYTF. In DNA form, the CDR3 reads TGTGCCAGCAGCTTAACGCAGGGGACCTATGGCTACACCTTC. Together with reference TRBV7-3 and TRBJ1-2, the CDR3 gives the full variable domain: GAGVSQTPSNKVTEKGKYVELRCDPISGHTALYWYRQSLGQGPEFLIYFQGTGAADDSGLPNDRFFAVRPEGSVSTLKIQRTERGDSAVYLCASSLTQGTYGYTFGSGTRLTVV.

This rearrangement joins TRBV5-1 to TRBJ1-1; no clear D gene. Germline CDR1 SGHRS, CDR2 YFSETQ. Trimming pared 1 base from V and 4 bases from J, leaving 8 bases between. CDR3 size: 13 residues. The CDR3 nucleotides are TGCGCCAGCAGCTTGAACAGCCTCACTGAAGCTTTCTTT. Translated, it gives CASSLNSLTEAFF.

This chain uses TRBV29-1 with TRBJ1-1; D perhaps matches TRBD1 (5 bases). CDR1 is SQVTM and CDR2 is ANQGSEA in the germline V gene. V was pared by 7 bases and J by 1 base, with 16 bases between. This CDR3 spans 14 amino acids. Written as DNA, the CDR3 is TGCAGCGCCCACAGGACAAATAGGAACACTGAAGCTTTCTTT. It yields the protein CSAHRTNRNTEAFF.

A remark on this clone: At one boundary the junction diverges from the germline segment, which might be a read error. The rearrangement joins TRBV11-2 to TRBJ2-5, with no clear D. This CDR3 spans 12 amino acids. The germline CDR1 and CDR2 sequences are SGHAT and FQNNGV. DNA for the CDR3: TGTGCCAGCAGCCTCCTGTCGGGCCACAAACACTTC. The encoded protein is CASSLLSGHKHF.

The CDR3 is CASSHDRPGTSIGNEQFF. CDR3 bases: TGTGCCAGCAGTCATGACAGGCCCGGGACTAGCATAGGCAATGAGCAGTTCTTC. V and J are TRBV27 and TRBJ2-1, with 9 bases lining up with TRBD2. Losses at the gene ends were 5 bases for V and 6 bases for J; bases not matched to a gene: 17. Germline values: CDR1 MNHEY, CDR2 SMNVEV (reference sequence). The CDR3 is 18 amino acids.

The gene calls are TRBV25-1 and TRBJ2-1; D remains unclear. The CDR3 loop spans 15 amino acids. Trimming took 4 bases from V and 5 from J, leaving 15 bases between them. Germline CDR1 and CDR2: MGHDK and SYGVNS. The CDR3 here is CASSGWVSLDNEQFF. CDR3 DNA: TGTGCCAGCAGTGGATGGGTCAGCCTGGACAATGAGCAGTTCTTC. Looking up the rest from reference TRBV25-1 and TRBJ2-1 gives the full variable domain: EADIYQTPRYLVIGTGKKITLECSQTMGHDKMYWYQQDPGMELHLIHYSYGVNSTEKGDLSSESTVSRIRTEHFPLTLESARPSHTSQYLCASSGWVSLDNEQFFGPGTRLTVL.

This sequence joins TRBV7-9 and TRBJ2-7; D may be TRBD1 or TRBD2 (5 bases each). This CDR3 region has 14 residues. V shed 2 bases and J shed 7 bases, with 15 bases lying between them. The germline V gene has CDR1 SEHNR and CDR2 FQNEAQ (reference sequence). The CDR3 DNA is TGTGCCAGCAGCTTATCAGGGAGCTCTGGGGAGCAGTACTTC. Encoded protein: CASSLSGSSGEQYF.

This chain connects TRBV5-6 to TRBJ1-5; D is unclear. Between the trimmed V and J ends, which lost 2 bases and 0 bases, there was a span of 9 bases. Germline CDR1 reads SGHDT; CDR2 reads YYEEEE. The length of the CDR3 is 15 residues. CDR3 residues: CASSFSSYSNQPQHF. The CDR3 region has the DNA TGTGCCAGCAGCTTCTCGAGTTATAGCAATCAGCCCCAGCATTTT.

CDR3 nucleotide sequence: TGTGCCAGCAACAGTAGGGGATCTAGCTCCTACAATGAGCAGTTCTTC. Protein: CASNSRGSSSYNEQFF. The chain has TRBV7-9 and TRBJ2-1, with D possibly TRBD1 on 5 matching bases. The V gene's germline CDR1 is SEHNR and CDR2 FQNEAQ (reference sequence). V was shortened by 7 bases and J by 0 bases, with 16 bases between the two germline ends. This CDR3 has 16 amino acids.

This clone was observed a single time. The chain links TRBV28 to TRBJ1-1; TRBD1 agrees at 7 bases. This CDR3 region has 15 residues. V shed 1 base, J shed 3 bases, and the junction held 5 bases outside the gene matches. Germline values: CDR1 MDHEN, CDR2 SYDVKM. In DNA, the CDR3 is TGTGCCAGCAGTTTATTGAAGGGGGCGGACACTGAAGCTTTCTTT. Its protein product is CASSLLKGADTEAFF.

The genes are TRBV2 and TRBJ2-5; D possibly corresponds to TRBD1 (5 bases). Germline V gives CDR1 SNHLY, CDR2 FYNNEI. With 8 bases removed from V and 3 bases from J, the gap between germline ends came to 10 bases. This CDR3 is 12 amino acids long. The CDR3 DNA sequence: TGTGCCAGCGGGGCTGTCGAAGAGACCCAGTACTTC. As protein: CASGAVEETQYF.

The V gene is TRBV23-1, the J gene TRBJ2-3, with a weak D call TRBD1 (5 bases). TRBV23-1 is marked as an open reading frame, function uncertain. The CDR3 is 17 residues long. Trimming took 0 bases from V and 0 from J, leaving 13 bases between them. This CDR3 reads CASSQSRQSISTDTQYF. CDR3 nucleotide sequence: TGCGCCAGCAGTCAATCGCGACAGTCTATTAGCACAGATACGCAGTATTTT.

V and J are TRBV11-3 and TRBJ1-5, with D unresolved. CDR3 length: 13 amino acids. Per the germline V gene, CDR1 is SGHNT and CDR2 is YENEEA. V lost 3 bases and J 4 bases, leaving 7 bases between the germline ends. The CDR3 loop reads CASSFSRNQPQHF. DNA of the CDR3: TGTGCCAGCAGCTTCTCTAGGAATCAGCCCCAGCATTTT.

The gene calls are TRBV7-9 and TRBJ1-1; D ambiguous. This CDR3 comprises 13 residues. CDR1 SEHNR and CDR2 FQNEAQ come from the germline V gene (reference sequence). V lost 2 bases, J lost 1 base, and 5 bases lay in between. The CDR3 coding sequence is TGTGCCAGCAGCTTAATAGGGAACACTGAAGCTTTCTTT. Encoded protein: CASSLIGNTEAFF.

The genes are TRBV28 and TRBJ2-1; 9 nucleotides agree with TRBD1. The V gene's germline CDR1 is MDHEN and CDR2 SYDVKM. Trimming cost V 6 bases and J 4 bases; bases outside gene matches: 7. The CDR3 runs 15 residues. The CDR3 region has the DNA TGTGCCAGCAGGGGAACCGGGACAGGGTACAATGAGCAGTTCTTC. It yields the protein CASRGTGTGYNEQFF.

This chain joins TRBV28 and TRBJ1-1; 9 nucleotides agree with TRBD1. This CDR3 contains 17 residues. V was clipped by 6 bases and J by 2 bases; unmatched bases: 13. Germline CDR1 is MDHEN and CDR2 is SYDVKM. The CDR3 here is CASSPTGTGRSNTEAFF. The CDR3, as DNA: TGTGCCAGCAGCCCTACCGGGACAGGGCGTTCAAACACTGAAGCTTTCTTT.

This chain uses TRBV4-2 with TRBJ2-3; 8 bases map to TRBD1. CDR1 LGHNA and CDR2 YNFKEQ come from the germline V gene. The CDR3 contains 14 residues. With V trimmed by 6 bases and J by 4 bases, 6 bases remained unmatched. The CDR3 protein is CASSAGQGSDTQYF. The CDR3 DNA reads as TGTGCCAGCAGTGCTGGACAGGGATCAGATACGCAGTATTTT.

The chain links TRBV10-2 to TRBJ2-2; D unclear. The germline gives CDR1 WSHSY, CDR2 SAAADI. Trimming pared 7 bases from V and 0 bases from J, leaving 9 bases between. The CDR3 extends over 14 amino acids. The CDR3 loop reads CASNVGANTGELFF. CDR3 sequence (DNA): TGCGCCAGCAACGTTGGGGCGAACACCGGGGAGCTGTTTTTT.

The rearrangement uses TRBV7-2 and TRBJ2-7, with D perhaps TRBD1 (5 bases). The germline V gene encodes CDR1 SGHTA and CDR2 FQGNSA. The V end lost 5 bases, the J end lost 2 bases, and 13 bases lay between the germline ends. The CDR3 contains 14 residues. The CDR3 DNA is TGTGCCAGCAGCCGTCCAGGGATACCCTACGAGCAGTACTTC. The encoded protein is CASSRPGIPYEQYF.

The J gene is TRBJ1-1, the V gene TRBV21-1. TRBV21-1 is a pseudogene segment. This CDR3 is 14 amino acids long. CDR3 coding DNA: TGTGCCAGCAGCAGCGTTGGATACGACACTGAAGCTTTCTTT. Translating gives CASSSVGYDTEAFF.

This clone was seen only once. This chain links TRBV7-2 with TRBJ2-1; 8 nucleotides match TRBD2. The trim removed 1 base at V and 7 bases at J, leaving 6 bases unmatched. CDR1 and CDR2 (germline): SGHTA, FQGNSA. The CDR3 runs to 15 residues. The CDR3 here is CASSLERGGWNEQFF. The CDR3 DNA reads TGTGCCAGCAGCTTAGAGCGCGGGGGGTGGAATGAGCAGTTCTTC. The full variable domain, in which reference TRBV7-2 and TRBJ2-1 provide the parts outside the CDR3, is GAGVSQSPSNKVTEKGKDVELRCDPISGHTALYWYRQSLGQGLEFLIYFQGNSAPDKSGLPSDRFSAERTGGSVSTLTIQRTQQEDSAVYLCASSLERGGWNEQFFGPGTRLTVL.

This clone was picked up one time. J is TRBJ2-7 and V is TRBV6-1, with D uncertain. CDR1 is MNHNS and CDR2 is SASEGT in the germline V gene. This CDR3 is built from 11 residues. V was clipped by 4 bases and J by 3 bases, with 4 bases between them. CDR3 nucleotide sequence: TGTGCCAGCAGTGTAAACTACGAGCAGTACTTC. The encoded protein is CASSVNYEQYF.